This T cell receptor beta chain was obtained from a study of cytomegalovirus exposure and HLA in healthy donors (dated by TCRdb to about 2017). For the wider study: An earlier analysis of some 600 of the donors reported about 300 Gb of sequence data and 117 million unique TCR beta sequences obtained from roughly 170 million T cells. Roughly 300 gigabases of sequencing data and around 80 million unique TCR sequences made up an early release that covered around 640 HLA-typed donors. Of the roughly 400 genotyped donors, 80% to 90% were placed in the genetic ancestry cluster associated with self-reported Caucasian donors. The study aimed to test whether signatures of past pathogen exposure could be identified by cataloging public T cell receptors. The T cell repertoires of some 670 subjects were profiled by immunosequencing and related to cytomegalovirus serostatus. Along with the approximately 620-subject first cohort, a separate validation cohort of approximately 110 different subjects was used. The study combined high-throughput TCR immunosequencing, statistical association of individual TCRs with disease status, and machine learning to predict cytomegalovirus infection status. A later analysis re-examined previously published TCR beta repertoires from more than 550 donors and added high-resolution HLA genotyping to investigate patterns of TCR occurrence. In the later analysis, no new phenotypic data were used to find candidate immune exposures; instead, reliance was placed on TCR beta sequences and their occurrence across donors. An earlier analysis of fewer than 700 of the donors applied high-throughput TCR beta sequencing to assess whether each TCR beta V gene segment acted as functional or pseudogenic. Alongside the repertoire data, information on donor age, sex, ethnicity and CMV serostatus was compiled. A later genetic analysis used genome-wide SNP genotypes for about 60% of the 666 donors, treating that subset as a discovery cohort. Every discovery cohort repertoire had been produced on one sequencing platform. HLA typing included class I and class II loci at four-digit resolution. Typing coverage differed by locus: A, B, C, DRB1 and DQB1 were typed in roughly 620-640 donors, DQA1 in about 510, DPA1 in around 580, and DPB1 in just under 480. Roughly 5 DR-DQ haplotypes were treated as single units for association and clustering because of strong linkage in the cohort. Among some 410 genotyped donors of the cohort, an average of approximately 240,000 unique TCR beta nucleotide sequences was sequenced per donor, of which about 18% were non-productive.

Summary of the overall study and its limitations: When HLA alleles, especially DR and DQ, strongly co-occurred, TCR associations were difficult to assign to individual alleles. In an earlier analysis of some 550 of the donors, most TCR beta V segments were observed in productive rearrangements about 87% or about 30% of the time, broadly matching IMGT annotations. Several of the top co-occurrence clusters appeared to be linked to parvovirus B19, influenza, CMV and Epstein-Barr virus, according to a later analysis. Immune exposure information for the cohort was limited to CMV serostatus. Most TCR sequences were observed very rarely across donors, whereas some public TCRs were present in many individuals. Some IMGT-functional V segments, including TRBV6-2 and TRBV6-3, could not be told apart with the 87-base-pair reads, so those segments were excluded. Sequencing depth was assumed to be roughly uniform across donors in the presence/absence analyses, though that assumption may not hold. About 15 rarely observed V segments, including chromosome 9 orphons, were excluded from the earlier analysis of about 600 of the donors because counts were too low. In this cohort, only TCR beta chains were sequenced, and detectable features were limited by the absence of alpha or paired-chain data. A later analysis found that most CMV-associated TCR beta chains appeared HLA-restricted, with HLA associations seemingly driven largely by CMV exposure. According to a later analysis, TCR association rates differed among HLA loci, with DRB1 alleles showing the most associated TCRs and HLA-C alleles showing the fewest. Compared with equally common non-associated chains, HLA-associated TCR beta chains in a later analysis were more clonally expanded and had lower generation probabilities. Compared with the roughly 720-donor mean, donors in an Asian-associated ancestry cluster had fewer N-insertions in productive TCRs, according to a later genetic analysis. In vitro tests confirmed that a few of the cytomegalovirus-associated TCR beta chains recognize cytomegalovirus antigens. The study gave a list of about 150 TCR beta chains associated with cytomegalovirus. A further reported finding was that TCR beta sequences accurately predicted the HLA-A and HLA-B alleles for most subjects in the first cohort. Correlated functional status among segregating V segments might be attributable to linkage disequilibrium, but an unknown experimental factor could not be ruled out. HLA typing was unavailable for some donors at each locus, so association tests used only the typed subset. A later analysis associated 17,000 or so TCR beta sequences with specific HLA alleles at a false discovery rate of 0.05. The classifier was reported to diagnose cytomegalovirus status with high specificity and sensitivity in both the original and validation cohorts. The authors suggested that the approach could potentially be generalized to other disease states and immunological phenotypes. A group of highly shared sequence variants was considered likely to be a technical artifact of the sequencing pipeline. An association between a missense DCLRE1C variant and V-gene and J-gene trimming of TCR beta chains was found in a later genetic analysis and replicated in an independent cohort.

In total, approximately 610 healthy bone marrow donors made up the cohort. At the time of sampling, all cohort members were nominally healthy, though unrecorded immune exposures were likely present. The donor tested CMV seronegative, placing the donor among the roughly 340 seronegative members of the cohort. Every donor gave a peripheral blood sample, and the peripheral blood mononuclear cells from that sample were used for TCR beta sequencing. The Qiagen DNeasy Blood Extraction Kit was used to extract genomic DNA from the blood cell samples. There are a few counts of this clone. Which antigen it targets is not known. Base-call qualities are not available, and no considerably larger clone is one nucleotide away. V gives up 5 bases and J gives up 5 bases, and the segment between their germline ends measures 31 bases. CDR1 is given as MNHEY and CDR2 as SMNVEV, both from the germline V gene (reference sequence). The CDR3 holds 20 amino acids from the cysteine to the phenylalanine. Only the CDR3 region is kept as DNA, spanning 60 bases read in frame from base 1.

Libraries were prepared through the immunoSEQ multiplex PCR assay. A mixture of 60 forward primers for TCR Vbeta segments and 13 reverse primers for TCR Jbeta segments was used in the multiplex PCR. A multiplex PCR assay on genomic DNA amplified the CDR3 region of rearranged TCR beta genes. The amplified TCR beta libraries were sequenced on the Illumina HiSeq System as 87-base-pair reads. As for the original processing: In a later analysis, roughly 80 million unique TCR beta chains were counted across the roughly 670 repertoires, and roughly 11 million of these chains were shared by at least two donors. Raw reads were error-corrected and collapsed into unique sequences with a nearest-neighbor algorithm that merged closely related sequences to remove PCR and sequencing errors. To assign V, D and J gene segments, CDR3 sequences were aligned to IMGT reference sequences. For a sequence to be retained, at least a six-nucleotide match to both a V gene segment and a J gene segment was required. A rearrangement was called productive if the CDR3 had no stop codons and remained in frame with V and J, and every other rearrangement was called non-productive. Following IMGT convention, CDR3 was defined as the stretch from the second conserved V-encoded cysteine up to the conserved J-encoded phenylalanine. In an earlier analysis of just under 600 of the donors, sequences lacking an unambiguous match to a single V gene segment were excluded. In an earlier analysis of some 590 of the donors, a V segment was called functional when productive rearrangements were above 56.7%, and segregating when the standard deviation between donors exceeded 5%. A statistical classification framework was developed to diagnose cytomegalovirus status using the catalog of TCR beta chain sequences. V and J gene assignment, in a later analysis, came from comparing TCR nucleotide sequences with IMGT/GENE-DB human TR gene sequences. In a later analysis, CDR3 sequences and most-parsimonious VDJ recombination scenarios were assigned using the TCRdist pipeline. A later analysis defined each TCR beta chain by its CDR3 amino acid sequence plus V-gene family, and excluded reads lacking a unique V-gene family. A later analysis removed 592 highly shared, low-generation-probability nucleotide sequences to deal with suspected cross-contamination and a sequencing artifact. In a later analysis, a clonal expansion index for each public chain was calculated from normalized within-repertoire ranks of inferred template counts. Generation probabilities in a later analysis came from a VDJ recombination model fitted to out-of-frame rearrangements, and those results were checked against IGoR. A later analysis scored TCR-TCR, TCR-HLA and TCR-CMV co-occurrence with hypergeometric tests, applying a repertoire-size bias correction to TCR pairs. To estimate false discovery rates, a later analysis permuted the HLA or CMV assignments 20 times. In a later analysis, co-occurring TCRs were grouped using DBSCAN, with TCRdist sequence similarity added in when clustering inside HLA-allele-positive subsets. Repertoires with fewer than 30,000 or more than 120,000 public chains were left out of co-occurrence clustering, as were roughly five repertoires with anomalous nucleotide sharing. What TCRdb holds here is the immuneACCESS table cut down to in-frame rearrangements. Part of the clones is not present; checked against another copy, under half of the missing clones reflect an unresolved V gene, and the others are unexplained. Clone size and the V and J calls come from that table; the DNA yielded D and trimming. This sample gives around 140,000 clones in total; 80% of them show up just once. The ten largest clones capture around 2.5% of the sample.

The chain is made from TRBV27 and TRBJ1-5, with TRBD1 tentatively as D gene (6 bases match). This receptor was taken from a man aged 45-60 years in good health and CMV-seronegative. The specimen was PBMCs. The CDR3 region reads CASSPWARSGTPSGDQPQHF. Read as DNA, the sequence is TGTGCCAGCAGTCCATGGGCAAGGTCCGGGACGCCCTCAGGGGATCAGCCCCAGCATTTT.